A single sample is the source of the 17 T cell receptor beta chains below, sequenced in a study of shared T cell receptors in the human thymus. TCRdb keeps only in-frame clones here, not all; method: immunoSEQ multiplex PCR. This table holds about 730,000 clones, 80% to 90% found once. This same sample was also part of a study on human thymus T cells.

Sequencing was performed on thymocytes. These TCRs come from a girl younger than two with a congenital heart defect.

The chain uses TRBV27 and TRBJ2-1; 9 bases line up with TRBD2. J was trimmed by 1 base and V by 7 bases; bases with no gene match: 8. The CDR3 consists of 16 residues. From germline, CDR1 is MNHEY and CDR2 SMNVEV (reference sequence). The CDR3 is CASTYSGGASYNEQFF. The CDR3 DNA reads as TGTGCCAGCACCTATAGCGGGGGCGCTTCCTACAATGAGCAGTTCTTC.

V is TRBV4-3 and J is TRBJ2-5; D gene ambiguous. The CDR3 sequence is 14 residues long. Germline CDR1 LGHNA, CDR2 YSLEER. The V gene lost 3 bases and the J gene lost 4 bases, with 12 bases spanning the gap. CDR3 DNA: TGCGCCAGCAGCCACAGAAAATTCTCAGAGACCCAGTACTTC. Translating it yields CASSHRKFSETQYF.

V is TRBV4-3 and J is TRBJ2-5; tentative D call: TRBD2 (6 bases). The CDR3 extends over 14 amino acids. Germline values: CDR1 LGHNA, CDR2 YSLEER. With 5 bases removed from V and 7 bases from J, the gap between germline ends came to 17 bases. This chain's CDR3 is CASSSHPTGGTQYF. CDR3 sequence (DNA): TGCGCCAGCAGCTCCCACCCTACCGGGGGGACCCAGTACTTC.

The V and J genes are TRBV2 and TRBJ1-4; 7 bases map to TRBD1. Trimming cost V 6 bases and J 10 bases; bases outside gene matches: 2. The CDR3 extends over 11 amino acids. Germline-derived CDR1 and CDR2 are SNHLY and FYNNEI. This CDR3 reads CASRTGAKLFF. CDR3 nucleotide sequence: TGTGCCAGCAGAACAGGGGCAAAACTGTTTTTT.

This chain uses TRBV7-9 with TRBJ2-3, with D hard to call. V was cut by 5 bases and J by 5 bases, with 8 bases left in between. The CDR3 is made up of 12 amino acids. Looked up from germline, CDR1 is SEHNR and CDR2 is FQNEAQ (reference sequence). The CDR3, as DNA: TGTGCCAGCAGCCGGTTCCGAGATACGCAGTATTTT. It yields the protein CASSRFRDTQYF. Based on the CDR3 plus reference TRBV7-9 and TRBJ2-3, the full variable domain is DTGVSQNPRHKITKRGQNVTFRCDPISEHNRLYWYRQTLGQGPEFLTYFQNEAQLEKSRLLSDRFSAERPKGSFSTLEIQRTEQGDSAMYLCASSRFRDTQYFGPGTRLTVL.

This clone was picked up one time. V gene TRBV10-3 combines with J gene TRBJ2-3, with TRBD2 identical over 14 bases. The CDR3 covers 21 residues. In germline, CDR1 is ENHRY, CDR2 SYGVKD. Trimming cost V 1 base and J 2 bases; bases outside gene matches: 14. CDR3 amino acids: CAISELTIGLAGGNLTDTQYF. DNA of the CDR3: TGTGCCATCAGTGAGTTAACAATTGGACTAGCGGGGGGAAACCTCACAGATACGCAGTATTTT.

This clone has more than one count but fewer than ten. The chain links TRBV5-1 to TRBJ1-1; D unresolved. The CDR3 has 16 amino acids. Per the germline V gene, CDR1 is SGHRS and CDR2 is YFSETQ. The ends were cut back, 3 bases at V and 0 bases at J, with 15 bases in the middle. The CDR3: CASSSIRRGMNTEAFF. Here the CDR3 DNA reads TGCGCCAGCAGCTCGATAAGGAGAGGGATGAACACTGAAGCTTTCTTT.

This sequence joins TRBV5-1 and TRBJ1-6; D unresolved. The CDR3 totals 15 residues. The germline V and J ends were trimmed by 0 bases and 8 bases, with 12 bases remaining between them. Germline CDR1 and CDR2: SGHRS and YFSETQ. The CDR3 region is CASSLDRADYSPLHF. The CDR3 nucleotides are TGCGCCAGCAGCTTGGATCGAGCGGACTATTCACCCCTCCACTTT.

The chain uses TRBV10-3 and TRBJ1-2, with 7 bases matching TRBD1. The CDR3 consists of 14 residues. Germline assignment: CDR1 ENHRY and CDR2 SYGVKD. With 0 bases clipped from V and 8 bases from J, the junction kept 6 bases outside the gene matches. This CDR3 reads CAISESIRGDGYTF. Here the CDR3 DNA reads TGTGCCATCAGTGAGTCTATCAGGGGGGACGGCTACACCTTC.

This rearrangement joins TRBV28 to TRBJ2-7, with a tentative D call TRBD1 (6 bases). CDR3 length equals 15 residues. Germline assignment: CDR1 MDHEN and CDR2 SYDVKM. Trimming took 3 bases from V and 5 from J, leaving 17 bases between them. The CDR3 DNA is TGTGCCAGCAGTTTCACAGGGCCCTTGGGCCACGAGCAGTACTTC. Translation: CASSFTGPLGHEQYF.

With respect to this clone: Mismatch with germline at one junction end may stem from a read error. The CDR3 spells CASGGHLTF. CDR3 DNA: TGTGCCAGCGGGGGACATTTGACTTTT. The genes are TRBV2 and TRBJ1-1; a weak D match, TRBD1 (6 bases). The CDR3 runs 9 residues. The germline V gene encodes CDR1 SNHLY and CDR2 FYNNEI.

V is TRBV6-4 and J is TRBJ2-1; D is perhaps TRBD2 (5 bases). Germline V gives CDR1 MRHNA, CDR2 SNTAGT. This CDR3 is 13 amino acids long. Trimming shortened V by 0 bases and J by 7 bases, and 7 bases separated the two germline ends. In DNA, the CDR3 is TGTGCCAGCAGTGACTCGCTAGCTAATGAGCAGTTCTTC. Encoded protein: CASSDSLANEQFF.

This chain connects TRBV9 to TRBJ2-6; D possibly corresponds to TRBD1 (5 bases). This CDR3 is built from 17 residues. CDR1 SGDLS and CDR2 YYNGEE come from the germline V gene. V dropped 4 bases and J dropped 2 bases, with 16 bases sitting between them. CDR3 protein: CASSPRVRVPGANVLTF. The CDR3 DNA follows: TGTGCCAGCAGCCCCCGTGTCAGGGTACCTGGGGCCAACGTCCTGACTTTC.

The V and J genes are TRBV5-1 and TRBJ2-3, with 10 bases aligning to TRBD2. The V segment lost 6 bases and the J segment 7 bases; nucleotides outside the gene matches: 5. Germline CDR1 SGHRS, CDR2 YFSETQ. This CDR3 comprises 13 residues. In DNA form, the CDR3 reads TGCGCCAGCAAGGGGACTAGCGAGAATACGCAGTATTTT. Residues: CASKGTSENTQYF.

V gene TRBV7-8 combines with J gene TRBJ2-5; 9 bases fit TRBD1. V lost 4 bases and J lost 3; bases outside the gene matches: 0. The CDR3 runs to 13 residues. The germline gives CDR1 SGHVS, CDR2 FQNEAQ. This CDR3 reads CASSWTGEETQYF. The CDR3 nucleotides are TGTGCCAGCAGCTGGACAGGGGAAGAGACCCAGTACTTC.

The chain combines TRBV15 with TRBJ1-6; D is ambiguous. CDR3 size: 14 residues. CDR1 LNHNV and CDR2 YYDKDF come from the germline V gene (reference sequence). V lost 5 bases and J 7 bases, leaving 12 bases between the germline ends. The CDR3 loop reads CATSSGRTNSPLHF. CDR3 bases: TGTGCCACCAGCTCCGGGAGGACCAATTCACCCCTCCACTTT. The full variable domain, in which reference TRBV15 and TRBJ1-6 provide the parts outside the CDR3, is DAMVIQNPRYQVTQFGKPVTLSCSQTLNHNVMYWYQQKSSQAPKLLFHYYDKDFNNEADTPDNFQSRRPNTSFCFLDIRSPGLGDTAMYLCATSSGRTNSPLHFGNGTRLTVT.

The CDR3 loop is CAWSVQVPEEPQHF. The CDR3 coding sequence is TGTGCCTGGAGTGTACAGGTCCCCGAGGAGCCCCAGCATTTT. J is TRBJ1-5 and V is TRBV30, with a possible D match to TRBD1 (5 bases). The CDR3 sequence is 14 residues long. V was clipped by 0 bases and J by 8 bases, with 14 bases between them. Germline CDR1 and CDR2: GTSNPN and SVGIG (reference sequence).